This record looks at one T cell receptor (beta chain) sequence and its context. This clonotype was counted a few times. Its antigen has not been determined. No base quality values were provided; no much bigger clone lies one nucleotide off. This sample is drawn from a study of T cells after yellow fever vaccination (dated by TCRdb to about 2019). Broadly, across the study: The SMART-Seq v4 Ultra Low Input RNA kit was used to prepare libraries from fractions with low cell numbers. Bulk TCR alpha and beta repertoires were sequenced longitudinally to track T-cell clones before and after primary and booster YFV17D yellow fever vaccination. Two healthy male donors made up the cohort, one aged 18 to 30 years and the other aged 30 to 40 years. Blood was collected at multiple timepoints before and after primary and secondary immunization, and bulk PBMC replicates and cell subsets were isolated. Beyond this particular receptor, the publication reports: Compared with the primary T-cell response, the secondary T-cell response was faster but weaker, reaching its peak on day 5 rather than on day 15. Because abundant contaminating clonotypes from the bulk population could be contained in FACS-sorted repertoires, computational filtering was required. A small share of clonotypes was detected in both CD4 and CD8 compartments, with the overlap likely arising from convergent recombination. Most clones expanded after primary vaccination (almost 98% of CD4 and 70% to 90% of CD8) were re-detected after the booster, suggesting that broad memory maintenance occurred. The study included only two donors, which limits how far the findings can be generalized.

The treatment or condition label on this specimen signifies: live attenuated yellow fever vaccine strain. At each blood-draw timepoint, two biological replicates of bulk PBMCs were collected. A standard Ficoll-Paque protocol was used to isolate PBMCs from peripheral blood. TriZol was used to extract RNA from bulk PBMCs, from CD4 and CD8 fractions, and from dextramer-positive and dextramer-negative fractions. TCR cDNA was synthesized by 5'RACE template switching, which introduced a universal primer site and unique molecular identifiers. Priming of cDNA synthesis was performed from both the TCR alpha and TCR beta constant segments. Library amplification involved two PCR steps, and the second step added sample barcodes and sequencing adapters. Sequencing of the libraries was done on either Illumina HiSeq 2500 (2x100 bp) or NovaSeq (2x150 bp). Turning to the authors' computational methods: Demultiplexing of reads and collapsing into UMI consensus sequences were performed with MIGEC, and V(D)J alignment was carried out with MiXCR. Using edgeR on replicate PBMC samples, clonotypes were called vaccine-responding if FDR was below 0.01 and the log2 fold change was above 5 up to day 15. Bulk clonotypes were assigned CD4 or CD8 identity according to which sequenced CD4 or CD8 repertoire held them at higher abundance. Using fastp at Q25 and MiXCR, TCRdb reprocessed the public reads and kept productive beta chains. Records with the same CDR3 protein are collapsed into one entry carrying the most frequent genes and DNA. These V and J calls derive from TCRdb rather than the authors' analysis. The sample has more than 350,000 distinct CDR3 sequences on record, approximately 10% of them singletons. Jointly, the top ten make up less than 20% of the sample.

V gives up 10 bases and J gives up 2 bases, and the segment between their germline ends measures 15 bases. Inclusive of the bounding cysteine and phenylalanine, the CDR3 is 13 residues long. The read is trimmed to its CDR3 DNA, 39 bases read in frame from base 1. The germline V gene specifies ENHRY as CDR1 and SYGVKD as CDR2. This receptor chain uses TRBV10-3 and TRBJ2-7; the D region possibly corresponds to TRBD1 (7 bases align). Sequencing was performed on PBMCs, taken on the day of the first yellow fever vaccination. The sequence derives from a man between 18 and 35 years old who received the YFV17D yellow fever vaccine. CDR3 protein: CATTRGTAYEQYF. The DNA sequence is TGTGCCACCACTCGGGGGACAGCCTACGAGCAGTACTTC.